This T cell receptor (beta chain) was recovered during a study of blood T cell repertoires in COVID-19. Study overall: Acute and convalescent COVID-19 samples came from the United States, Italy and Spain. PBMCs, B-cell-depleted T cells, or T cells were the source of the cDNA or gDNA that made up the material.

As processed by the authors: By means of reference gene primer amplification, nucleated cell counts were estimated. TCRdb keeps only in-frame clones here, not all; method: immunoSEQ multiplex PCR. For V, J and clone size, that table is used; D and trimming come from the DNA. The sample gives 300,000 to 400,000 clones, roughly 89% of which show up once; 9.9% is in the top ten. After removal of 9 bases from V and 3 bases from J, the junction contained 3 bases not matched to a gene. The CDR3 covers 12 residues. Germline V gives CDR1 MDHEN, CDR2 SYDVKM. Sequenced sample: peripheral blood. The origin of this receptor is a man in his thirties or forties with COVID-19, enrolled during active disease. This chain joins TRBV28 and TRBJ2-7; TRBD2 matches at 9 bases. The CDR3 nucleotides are TGTGCCAGTAGGACTAGCGTCTACGAGCAGTACTTC. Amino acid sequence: CASRTSVYEQYF. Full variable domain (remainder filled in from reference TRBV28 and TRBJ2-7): DVKVTQSSRYLVKRTGEKVFLECVQDMDHENMFWYRQDPGLGLRLIYFSYDVKMKEKGDIPEGYSVSREKKERFSLILESASTNQTSMYLCASRTSVYEQYFGPGTRLTVT.